This paragraph covers one T cell receptor (beta chain) sequence. This receptor's antigen is unknown. Base-call qualities are not available, and no considerably larger clone is one nucleotide away. The CDR3 covers 15 residues, taking in both the cysteine and the phenylalanine. The CDR3 DNA has 45 bases and is translated from base 1. Taken from the germline V gene (reference sequence), the CDR1 and CDR2 loops are MNHEY and SMNVEV. After removal of 0 bases from V and 6 bases from J, the junction retains 8 bases not matched to a gene. Unstimulated PBMCs, after thawing, were stained for CD3, CD4 and CD8 and then FACS-sorted into CD3+CD4+ and CD3+CD8+ populations. All 8 studied subjects were randomized to withdrawal of immunosuppression. Genomic DNA was isolated with the Qiagen DNeasy Blood and Tissue Kit. High-throughput TCRbeta CDR3 sequencing of frozen genomic DNA was performed by immunoSEQ, including PCR amplification, mapping, bias correction and internal controls. The authors' pipeline ran thus. Only productive rearrangements were retained, and each unique TCRbeta sequence was defined by its CDR3 nucleotide sequence together with its V and J gene. Donor-reactive sequences required at least 5-fold expansion in CFSE-low cells versus unstimulated pre-transplant cells and at least 0.01% frequency. Minimum frequency thresholds were set for each subject based on the unstimulated sample with the lowest template count, ensuring at least 90% detection power. Jensen-Shannon divergence between the top 1000 TCRbeta sequences post- versus pre-transplant served as the measure of repertoire turnover. Changes in detection of donor-reactive sequences were assessed with two-sided Fisher's exact tests. What TCRdb holds here is the immuneACCESS table cut down to in-frame rearrangements. Part of the clones is not present; checked against another copy, under half of the missing clones reflect an unresolved V gene, and the others are unexplained. The V and J calls and clone size come from that table; D and trimming were worked out from the DNA. The sample yields some 50,000 clones; less than 75% were counted once. The top ten constitute 8% to 10% of the sample.

This sample was taken from a study of T cell clones after liver transplantation (dated by TCRdb to about 2019). About the study as a whole: Samples were obtained from ITN030ST, a randomized trial in which withdrawal of immunosuppression was attempted within 2 years of liver transplantation. Donor-reactive T cell clones were identified using TCRbeta sequencing after a pre-transplant mixed lymphocyte reaction and were then followed in post-transplant blood. Third party-reactive TCRbeta sequences from pre-transplant MLRs were also identified as an antigen-independent comparator for donor-reactive sequences. Of the eight recipients, a few were HCV-positive, while the remaining recipients had been transplanted for non-autoimmune, non-viral indications. Until randomization at 12-24 months post-transplant, subjects were given standard immunosuppression, with no induction therapy. Tolerance was defined as complete withdrawal of immunosuppression for at least one year without a rise in liver enzymes beyond twice the upper limit of normal. Blood samples were collected pre-transplant, pre-randomization before withdrawal, and post-randomization after either complete withdrawal or failed withdrawal. The study cohort included 8 liver transplant recipients, of whom 3 were classified as tolerant and 5 as non-tolerant.

Study-wide conclusions, independent of this receptor: A greater decline was seen for donor-reactive sequences than for third party-reactive sequences, suggesting partial antigen-specific deletion unrelated to withdrawal success. In most of the 8 subjects, regardless of tolerance or HCV status, circulating donor-reactive CD4 TCRbeta sequences dropped significantly post-transplant. Since no allograft tissue specimens were available, donor-reactive T cells may have migrated into the graft instead of being deleted. Once repertoire turnover was taken into account, donor-reactive detection showed a significant reduction for CD4 in 7 of 8 subjects and for CD8 in 8 of 8. Low numbers of available donor cells limited the measurable donor-reactive repertoire in a couple of subjects. Because of small, heterogeneous patient numbers and non-standardized post-transplant time points, the conclusions were only preliminary.

This TCR was recovered from a human patient who received a liver transplant. Some T cells present after a transplant may be cells of the graft donor. This chain joins TRBV27 to TRBJ2-7, with 7 middle bases fitting TRBD1. The sample here was CD4+ T cells from blood, taken at the 22-month timepoint. The CDR3 loop reads CASSLSRGPVGEQYF. In nucleotide form, the sequence is TGTGCCAGCAGTTTATCGAGGGGGCCGGTGGGCGAGCAGTACTTC.